This T cell receptor beta chain comes out of a study of T cell responses to AZD1222 COVID-19 vaccine. Study at large: Pooled samples include second doses given at about 4 or 12 weeks. Study-level findings and limits: Donors in the cohort were predominantly white British and more often female, and clonal diversity was possibly underestimated. Researchers took repertoire samples only after the peak T cell response had come.

Clones were sequenced by immunoSEQ multiplex PCR, and TCRdb holds only the in-frame ones, with some missing. Of about 98,000 clones in the sample, 84% were seen once. On this clone itself: The antigen remains undetermined.

V dropped 8 bases and J dropped 9 bases, with 17 bases sitting between them. CDR1 and CDR2 (germline): SQVTM, ANQGSEA. The length of the CDR3 is 13 residues. Sequencing was performed on peripheral blood, taken on day 0 of AZD1222 vaccination. V usage is TRBV29-1 and J usage is TRBJ1-6, with D possibly matching TRBD1 (5 bases). The TCR sequence derives from an adult in good health. The chain's CDR3 is CSYIQGSGSPLHF. The CDR3, as DNA: TGCAGCTATATTCAGGGCTCTGGTTCACCCCTCCACTTT.